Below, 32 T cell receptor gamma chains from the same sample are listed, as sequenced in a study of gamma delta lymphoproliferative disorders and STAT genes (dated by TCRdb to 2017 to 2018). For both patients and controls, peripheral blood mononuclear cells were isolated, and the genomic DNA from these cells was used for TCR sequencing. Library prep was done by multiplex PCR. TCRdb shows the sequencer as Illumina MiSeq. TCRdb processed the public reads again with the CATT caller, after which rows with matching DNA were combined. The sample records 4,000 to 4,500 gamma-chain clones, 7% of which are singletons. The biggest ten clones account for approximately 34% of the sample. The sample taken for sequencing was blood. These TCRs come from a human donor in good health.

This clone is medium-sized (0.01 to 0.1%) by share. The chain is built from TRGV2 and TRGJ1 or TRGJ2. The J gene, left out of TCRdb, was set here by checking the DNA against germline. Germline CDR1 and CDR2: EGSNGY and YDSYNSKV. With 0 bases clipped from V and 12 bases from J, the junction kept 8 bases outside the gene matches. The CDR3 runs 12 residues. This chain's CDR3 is CATWDGRVRKLF. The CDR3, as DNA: TGTGCCACCTGGGACGGGCGGGTTCGGAAACTCTTT.

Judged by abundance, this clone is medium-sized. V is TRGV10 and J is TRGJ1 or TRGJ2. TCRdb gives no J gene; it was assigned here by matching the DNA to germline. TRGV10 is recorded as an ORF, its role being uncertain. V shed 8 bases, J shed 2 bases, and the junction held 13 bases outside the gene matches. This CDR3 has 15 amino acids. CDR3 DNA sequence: TGTGCTGCGTGGGATTATAAAGGGGATTATTATAAGAAACTCTTT. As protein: CAAWDYKGDYYKKLF.

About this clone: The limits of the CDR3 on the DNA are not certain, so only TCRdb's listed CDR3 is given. The CDR3 is CATWDGPGFRLDQDVCKRDYAHSNFKTF. No J gene was called, and the V gene is TRGV2. The CDR3 is 28 amino acids in total, end residues counted. Germline V gene lookup returns CDR1 EGSNGY and CDR2 YDSYNSKV.

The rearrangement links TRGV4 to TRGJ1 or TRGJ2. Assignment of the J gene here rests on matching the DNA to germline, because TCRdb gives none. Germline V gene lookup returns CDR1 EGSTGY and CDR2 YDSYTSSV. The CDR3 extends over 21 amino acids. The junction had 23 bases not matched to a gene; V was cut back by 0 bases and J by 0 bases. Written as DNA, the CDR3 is TGTGCCACCTGGGATGGGCCGGGCCGCTCGGCCCCCGTATCGAATTATTATAAGAAACTCTTT. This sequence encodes CATWDGPGRSAPVSNYYKKLF.

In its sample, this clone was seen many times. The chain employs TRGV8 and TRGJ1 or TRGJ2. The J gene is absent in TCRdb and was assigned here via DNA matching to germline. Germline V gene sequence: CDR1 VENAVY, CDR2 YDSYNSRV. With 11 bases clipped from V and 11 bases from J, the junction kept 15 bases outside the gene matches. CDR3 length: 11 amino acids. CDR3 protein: CAIKPSGEKLF. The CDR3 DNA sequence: TGTGCCATAAAACCCAGTGGGGAGAAACTCTTT.

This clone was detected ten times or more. CDR3 region: CATWDSLYHQHLGTAPKLF. The CDR3 DNA follows: TGTGCCACCTGGGACAGCTTATATCACCAACATCTCGGTACGGCCCCGAAACTCTTT. The J gene is TRGJ1 or TRGJ2, the V gene TRGV5. Since TCRdb gives no J gene, matching the DNA to germline was used here to assign it. Losses at the gene ends were 1 base for V and 12 bases for J; bases not matched to a gene: 30. The length of the CDR3 is 19 residues. Germline CDR1 and CDR2: VINAFY and YDVSNSKD.

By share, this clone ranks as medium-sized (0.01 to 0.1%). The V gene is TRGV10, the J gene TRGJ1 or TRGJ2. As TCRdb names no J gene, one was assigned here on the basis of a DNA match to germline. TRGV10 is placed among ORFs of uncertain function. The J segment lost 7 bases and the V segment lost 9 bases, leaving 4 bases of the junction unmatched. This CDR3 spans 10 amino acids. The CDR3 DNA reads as TGTGCTGCGTGCCGGTATAAGAAACTCTTT. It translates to CAACRYKKLF.

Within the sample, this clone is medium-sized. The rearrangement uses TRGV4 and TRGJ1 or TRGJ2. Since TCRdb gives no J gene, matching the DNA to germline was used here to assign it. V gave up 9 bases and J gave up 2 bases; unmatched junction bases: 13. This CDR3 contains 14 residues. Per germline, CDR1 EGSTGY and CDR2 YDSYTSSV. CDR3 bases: TGTGCCACCCTCCTTCGACCAGATTATTATAAGAAACTCTTT. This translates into CATLLRPDYYKKLF.

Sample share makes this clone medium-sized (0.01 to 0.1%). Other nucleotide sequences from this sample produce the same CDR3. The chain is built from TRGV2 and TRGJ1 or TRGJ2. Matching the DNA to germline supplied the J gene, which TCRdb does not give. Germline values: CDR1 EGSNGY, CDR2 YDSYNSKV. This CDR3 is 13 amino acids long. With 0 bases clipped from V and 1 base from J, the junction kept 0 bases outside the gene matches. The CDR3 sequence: CATWDGNYYKKLF. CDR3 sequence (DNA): TGTGCCACCTGGGACGGGAATTATTATAAGAAACTCTTT.

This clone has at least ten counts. The CDR3 reads CAAWVPYYKKLF. Here the CDR3 DNA reads TGTGCTGCGTGGGTCCCTTATTATAAGAAACTCTTT. The chain couples TRGV10 to TRGJ1 or TRGJ2. Here the J gene came from matching the DNA to germline, since TCRdb omits it. TRGV10 is an open reading frame, and its role is uncertain. V lost 8 bases to trimming and J lost 3 bases; unmatched junction nucleotides: 5. The CDR3 length is 12 residues.

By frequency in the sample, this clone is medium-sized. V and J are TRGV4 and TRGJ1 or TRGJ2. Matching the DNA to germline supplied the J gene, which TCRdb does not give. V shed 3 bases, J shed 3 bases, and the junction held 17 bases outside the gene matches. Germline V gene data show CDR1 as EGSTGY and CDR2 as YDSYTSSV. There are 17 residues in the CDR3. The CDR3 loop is CATWDSIEGEVYYKKLF. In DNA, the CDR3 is TGTGCCACCTGGGATTCGATCGAGGGTGAGGTTTATTATAAGAAACTCTTT.

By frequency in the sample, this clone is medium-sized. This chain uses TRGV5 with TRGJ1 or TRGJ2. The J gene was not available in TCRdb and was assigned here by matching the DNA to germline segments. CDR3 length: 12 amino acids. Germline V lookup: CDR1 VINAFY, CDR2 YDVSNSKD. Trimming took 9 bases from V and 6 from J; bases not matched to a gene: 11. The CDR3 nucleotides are TGTGCCACCCGTGGCTTATTTTATAAGAAACTCTTT. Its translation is CATRGLFYKKLF.

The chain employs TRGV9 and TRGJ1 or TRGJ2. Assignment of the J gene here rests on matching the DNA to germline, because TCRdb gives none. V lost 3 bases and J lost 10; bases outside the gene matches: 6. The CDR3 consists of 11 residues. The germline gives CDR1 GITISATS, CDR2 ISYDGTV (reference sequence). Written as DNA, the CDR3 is TGTGCCTTGTGGGAGAGTCAGAAGAAACTCTTT. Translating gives CALWESQKKLF.

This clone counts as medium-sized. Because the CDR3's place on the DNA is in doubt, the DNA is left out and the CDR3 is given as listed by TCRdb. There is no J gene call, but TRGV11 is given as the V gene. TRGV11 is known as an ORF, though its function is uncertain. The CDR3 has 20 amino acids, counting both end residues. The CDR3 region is CTTVPAGLGTFGSHYYKKLF.

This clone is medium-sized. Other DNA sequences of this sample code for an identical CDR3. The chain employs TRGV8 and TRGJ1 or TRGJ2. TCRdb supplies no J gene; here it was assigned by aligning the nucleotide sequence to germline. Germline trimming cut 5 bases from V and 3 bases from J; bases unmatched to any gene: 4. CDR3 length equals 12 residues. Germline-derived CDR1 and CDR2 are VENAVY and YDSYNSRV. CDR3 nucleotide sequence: TGTGCCACCTGGGGTCTTTATTATAAGAAACTCTTT. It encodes CATWGLYYKKLF.

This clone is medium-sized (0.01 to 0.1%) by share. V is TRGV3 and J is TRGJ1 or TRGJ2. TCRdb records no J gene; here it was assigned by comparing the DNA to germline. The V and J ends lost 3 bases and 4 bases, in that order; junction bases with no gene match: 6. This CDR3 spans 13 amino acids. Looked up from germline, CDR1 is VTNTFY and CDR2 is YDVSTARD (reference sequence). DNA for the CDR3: TGTGCCACCTGGGACGGTTACTATTATAAGAAACTCTTT. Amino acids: CATWDGYYYKKLF.

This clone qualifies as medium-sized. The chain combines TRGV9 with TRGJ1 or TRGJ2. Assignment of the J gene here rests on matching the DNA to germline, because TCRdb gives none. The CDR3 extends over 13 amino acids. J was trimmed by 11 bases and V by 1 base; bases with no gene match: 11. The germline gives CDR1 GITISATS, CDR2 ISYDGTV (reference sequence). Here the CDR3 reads CALWEVAFWEKLF. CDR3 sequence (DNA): TGTGCCTTGTGGGAGGTAGCTTTTTGGGAGAAACTCTTT.

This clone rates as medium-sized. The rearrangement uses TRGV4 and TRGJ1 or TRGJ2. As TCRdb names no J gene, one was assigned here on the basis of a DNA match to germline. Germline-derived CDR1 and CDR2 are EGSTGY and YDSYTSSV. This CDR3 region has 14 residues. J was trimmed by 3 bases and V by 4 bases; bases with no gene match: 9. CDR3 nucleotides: TGTGCCACCTGGGACTCCTCCTTTTATTATAAGAAACTCTTT. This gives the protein CATWDSSFYYKKLF.

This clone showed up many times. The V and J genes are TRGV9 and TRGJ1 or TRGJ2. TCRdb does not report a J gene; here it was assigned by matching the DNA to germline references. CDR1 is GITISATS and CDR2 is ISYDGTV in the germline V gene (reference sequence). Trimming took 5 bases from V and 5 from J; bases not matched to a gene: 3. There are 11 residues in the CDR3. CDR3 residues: CALWGHYKKLF. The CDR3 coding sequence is TGTGCCTTGTGGGGGCATTATAAGAAACTCTTT.

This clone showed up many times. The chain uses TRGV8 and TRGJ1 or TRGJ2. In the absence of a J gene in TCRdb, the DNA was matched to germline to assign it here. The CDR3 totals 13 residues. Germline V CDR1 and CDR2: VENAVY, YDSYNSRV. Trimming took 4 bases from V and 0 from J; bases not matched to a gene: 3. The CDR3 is CATWEANYYKKLF. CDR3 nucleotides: TGTGCCACCTGGGAGGCGAATTATTATAAGAAACTCTTT.

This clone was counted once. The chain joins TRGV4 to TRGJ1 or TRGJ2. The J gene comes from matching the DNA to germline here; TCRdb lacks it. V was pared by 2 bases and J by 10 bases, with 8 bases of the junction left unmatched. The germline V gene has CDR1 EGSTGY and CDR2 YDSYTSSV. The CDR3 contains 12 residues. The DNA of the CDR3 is TGTGCCACCTGGGATGAATTATTAAAGAAACTCTTT. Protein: CATWDELLKKLF.

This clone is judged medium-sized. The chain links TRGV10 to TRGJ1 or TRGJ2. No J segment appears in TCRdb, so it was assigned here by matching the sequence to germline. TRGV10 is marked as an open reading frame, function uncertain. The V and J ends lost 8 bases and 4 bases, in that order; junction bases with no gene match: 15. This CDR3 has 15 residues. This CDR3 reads CAAWGSTVGYYKKLF. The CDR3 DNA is TGTGCTGCGTGGGGTTCAACGGTTGGGTATTATAAGAAACTCTTT.

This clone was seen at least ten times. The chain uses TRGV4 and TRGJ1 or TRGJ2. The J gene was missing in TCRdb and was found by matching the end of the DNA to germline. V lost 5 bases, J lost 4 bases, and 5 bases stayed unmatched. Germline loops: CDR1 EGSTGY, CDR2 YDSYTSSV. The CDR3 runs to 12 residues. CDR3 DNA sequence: TGTGCCACCTGGGGCCAATATTATAAGAAACTCTTT. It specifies CATWGQYYKKLF.

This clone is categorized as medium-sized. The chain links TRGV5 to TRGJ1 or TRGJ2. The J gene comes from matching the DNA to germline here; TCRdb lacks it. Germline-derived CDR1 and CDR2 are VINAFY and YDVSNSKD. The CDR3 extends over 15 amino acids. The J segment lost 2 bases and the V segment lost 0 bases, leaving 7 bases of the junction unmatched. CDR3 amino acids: CATWDRPSHYYKKLF. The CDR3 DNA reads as TGTGCCACCTGGGACAGGCCCAGCCATTATTATAAGAAACTCTTT.

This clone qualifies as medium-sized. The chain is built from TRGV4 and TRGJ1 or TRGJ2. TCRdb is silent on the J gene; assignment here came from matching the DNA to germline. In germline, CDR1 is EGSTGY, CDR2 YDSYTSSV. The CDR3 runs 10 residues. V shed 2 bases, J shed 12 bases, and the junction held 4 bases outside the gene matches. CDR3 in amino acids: CATWDELKLF. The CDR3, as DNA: TGTGCCACCTGGGATGAGCTGAAACTCTTT.

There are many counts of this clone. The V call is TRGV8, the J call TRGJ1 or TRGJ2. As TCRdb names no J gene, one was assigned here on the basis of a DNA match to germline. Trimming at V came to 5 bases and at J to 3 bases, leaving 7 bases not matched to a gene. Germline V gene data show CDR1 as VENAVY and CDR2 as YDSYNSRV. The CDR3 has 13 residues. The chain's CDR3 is CATWGALYYKKLF. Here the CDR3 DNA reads TGTGCCACCTGGGGCGCTCTTTATTATAAGAAACTCTTT.

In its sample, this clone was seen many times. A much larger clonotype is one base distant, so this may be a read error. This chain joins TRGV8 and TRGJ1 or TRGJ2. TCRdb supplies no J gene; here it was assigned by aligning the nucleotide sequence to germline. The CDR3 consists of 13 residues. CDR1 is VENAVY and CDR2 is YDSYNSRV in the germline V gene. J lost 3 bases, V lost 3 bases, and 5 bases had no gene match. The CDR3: CATWDGTYYKKLF. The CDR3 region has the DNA TGTGCCACCTGGGATGGGACTTATTATAAGAAACTCTTT.

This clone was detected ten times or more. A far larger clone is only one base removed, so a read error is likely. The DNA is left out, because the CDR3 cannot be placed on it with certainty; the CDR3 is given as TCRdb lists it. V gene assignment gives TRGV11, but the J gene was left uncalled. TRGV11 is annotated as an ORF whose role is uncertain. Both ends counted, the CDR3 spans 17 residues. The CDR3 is CTTVPVRSSQGGFKKLF.

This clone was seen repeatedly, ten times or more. CDR3 loop: CATWDRRGLNYKKLF. CDR3 nucleotides: TGTGCCACCTGGGACAGGCGGGGTTTAAATTATAAGAAACTCTTT. This sequence joins TRGV3 and TRGJ1 or TRGJ2. As TCRdb names no J gene, one was assigned here on the basis of a DNA match to germline. The CDR3 has 15 residues. V lost 0 bases, J lost 5 bases, and 10 bases stayed unmatched. The germline V gene has CDR1 VTNTFY and CDR2 YDVSTARD (reference sequence).

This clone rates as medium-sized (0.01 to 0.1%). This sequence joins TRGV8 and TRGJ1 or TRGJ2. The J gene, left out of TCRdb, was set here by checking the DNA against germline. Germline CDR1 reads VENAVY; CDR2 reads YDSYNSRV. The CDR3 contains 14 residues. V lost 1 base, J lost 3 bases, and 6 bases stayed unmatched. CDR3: CATWDSVLYYKKLF. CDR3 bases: TGTGCCACCTGGGATAGTGTCCTTTATTATAAGAAACTCTTT.

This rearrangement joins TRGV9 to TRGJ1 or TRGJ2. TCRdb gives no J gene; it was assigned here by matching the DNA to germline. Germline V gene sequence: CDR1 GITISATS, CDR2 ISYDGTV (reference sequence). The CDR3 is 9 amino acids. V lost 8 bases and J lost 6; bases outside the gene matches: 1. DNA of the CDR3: TGTGCCTTGTTTTATAAGAAACTCTTT. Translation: CALFYKKLF.

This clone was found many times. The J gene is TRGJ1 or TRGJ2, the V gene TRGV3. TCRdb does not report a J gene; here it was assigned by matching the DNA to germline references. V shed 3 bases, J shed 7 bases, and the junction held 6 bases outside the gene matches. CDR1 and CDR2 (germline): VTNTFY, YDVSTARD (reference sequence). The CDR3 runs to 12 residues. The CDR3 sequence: CATWDGNYKKLF. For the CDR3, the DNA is TGTGCCACCTGGGACGGAAACTATAAGAAACTCTTT.